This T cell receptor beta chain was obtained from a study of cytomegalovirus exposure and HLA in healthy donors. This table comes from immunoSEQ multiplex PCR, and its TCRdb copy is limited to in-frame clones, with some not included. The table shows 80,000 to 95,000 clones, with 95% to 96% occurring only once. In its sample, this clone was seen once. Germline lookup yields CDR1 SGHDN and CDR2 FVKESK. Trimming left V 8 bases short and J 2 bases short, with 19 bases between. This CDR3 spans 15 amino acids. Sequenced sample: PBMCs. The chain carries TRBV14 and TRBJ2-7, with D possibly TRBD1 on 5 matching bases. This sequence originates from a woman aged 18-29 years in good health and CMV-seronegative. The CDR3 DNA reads TGTGCCAGCTCCCGCGCAGGGTCCCCCACCTACGAGCAGTACTTC. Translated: CASSRAGSPTYEQYF.